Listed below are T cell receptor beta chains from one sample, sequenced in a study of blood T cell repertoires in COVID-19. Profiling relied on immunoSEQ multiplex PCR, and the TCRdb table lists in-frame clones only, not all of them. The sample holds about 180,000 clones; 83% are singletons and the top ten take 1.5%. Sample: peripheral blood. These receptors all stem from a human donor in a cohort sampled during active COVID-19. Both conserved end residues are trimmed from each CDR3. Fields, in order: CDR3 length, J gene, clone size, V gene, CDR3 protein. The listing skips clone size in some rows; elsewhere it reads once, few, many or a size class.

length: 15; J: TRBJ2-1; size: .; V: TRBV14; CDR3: ASSQKAGLSSYNEQF
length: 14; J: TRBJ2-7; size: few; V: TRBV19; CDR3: ASSGSYRDFRYEQY
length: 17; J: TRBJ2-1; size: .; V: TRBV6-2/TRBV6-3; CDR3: ASSWASGLGLAGNNEQF
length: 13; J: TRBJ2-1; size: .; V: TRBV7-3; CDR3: ASSPAGGPYNEQF
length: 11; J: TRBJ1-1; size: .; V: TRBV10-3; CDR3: AIRRDSNTEAF
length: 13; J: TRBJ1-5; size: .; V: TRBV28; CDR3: ASRAGGLSNQPQH
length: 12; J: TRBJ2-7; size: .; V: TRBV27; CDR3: ASSLSESSYEQY
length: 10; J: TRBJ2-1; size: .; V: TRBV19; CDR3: ASSRGTGEQF
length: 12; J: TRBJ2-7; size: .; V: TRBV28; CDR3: ASSDTGYSYEQY
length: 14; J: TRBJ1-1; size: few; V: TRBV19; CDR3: ASSPGTGMMNTEAF
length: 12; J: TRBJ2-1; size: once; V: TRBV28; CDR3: ASRAGLPTNEQF
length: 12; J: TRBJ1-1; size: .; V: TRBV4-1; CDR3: ASSQEGRGTEAF
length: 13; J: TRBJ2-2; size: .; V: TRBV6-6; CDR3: ASSYNDRRTGELF
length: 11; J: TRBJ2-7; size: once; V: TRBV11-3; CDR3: ASSWGQGSEQY
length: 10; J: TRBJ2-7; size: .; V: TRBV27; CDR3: ASSPHSYEQY
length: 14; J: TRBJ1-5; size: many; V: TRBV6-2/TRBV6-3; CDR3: ASSRDRETGNQPQH
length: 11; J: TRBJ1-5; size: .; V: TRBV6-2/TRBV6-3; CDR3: ASSYEEGQPQH
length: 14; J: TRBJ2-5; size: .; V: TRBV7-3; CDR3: ASSYQGGGLQETQY
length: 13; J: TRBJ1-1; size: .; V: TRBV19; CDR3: ASSIPGGGNTEAF
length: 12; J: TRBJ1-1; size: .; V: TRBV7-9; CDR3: ASSFLGGDSEAF
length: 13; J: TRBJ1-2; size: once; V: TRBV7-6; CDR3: ASSSRQGANYGYT
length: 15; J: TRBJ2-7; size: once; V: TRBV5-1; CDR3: ASSSGFGAAGVYEQY
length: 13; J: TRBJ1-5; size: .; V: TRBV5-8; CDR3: ASSLRGGAGQPQH
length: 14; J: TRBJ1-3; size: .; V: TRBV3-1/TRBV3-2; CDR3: ASSQNRAYNGNTIY
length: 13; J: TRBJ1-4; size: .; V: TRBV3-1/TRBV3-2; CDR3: ASSQRQGVGEKLF
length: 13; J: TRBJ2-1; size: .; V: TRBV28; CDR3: ASSLPAGGPHEQF
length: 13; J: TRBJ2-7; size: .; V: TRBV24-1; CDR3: ATSDGTGGSYEQY
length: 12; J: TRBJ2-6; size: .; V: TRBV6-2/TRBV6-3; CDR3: ASSRESGANVLT
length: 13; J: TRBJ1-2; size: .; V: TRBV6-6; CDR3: ASRDTTGVNYGYT
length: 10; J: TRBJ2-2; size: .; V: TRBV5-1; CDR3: ASSLGDRALF
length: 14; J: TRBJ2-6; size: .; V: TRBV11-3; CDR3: ASSSGARSGANVLT
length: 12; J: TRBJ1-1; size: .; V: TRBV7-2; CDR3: ASSPMGGNTEAF
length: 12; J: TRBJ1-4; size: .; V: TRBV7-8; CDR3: ASSLGQGNEKLF
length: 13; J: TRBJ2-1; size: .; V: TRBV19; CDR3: ASSIGPSSYNEQF
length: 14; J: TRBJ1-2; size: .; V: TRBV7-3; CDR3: ASSPSPTGPWYGYT
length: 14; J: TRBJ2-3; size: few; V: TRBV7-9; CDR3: ASSLAAAILTDTQY
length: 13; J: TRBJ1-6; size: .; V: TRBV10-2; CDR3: ASSESTGAGSPLH
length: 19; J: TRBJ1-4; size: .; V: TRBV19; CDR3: ASSIFIGQGSDDSPNEKLF
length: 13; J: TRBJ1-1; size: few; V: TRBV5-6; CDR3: ASSSTGIANTEAF
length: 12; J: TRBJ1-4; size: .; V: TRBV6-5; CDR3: ASSLETGNEKLF
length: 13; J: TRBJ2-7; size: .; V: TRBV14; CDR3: ASSQVVVRTYEQY
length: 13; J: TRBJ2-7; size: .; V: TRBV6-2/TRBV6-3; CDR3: ASSLWRDRAYEQY
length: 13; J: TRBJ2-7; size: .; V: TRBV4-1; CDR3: ASSQAGDSSYEQY
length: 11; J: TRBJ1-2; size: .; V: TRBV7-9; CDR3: ASSLAQGLGYT